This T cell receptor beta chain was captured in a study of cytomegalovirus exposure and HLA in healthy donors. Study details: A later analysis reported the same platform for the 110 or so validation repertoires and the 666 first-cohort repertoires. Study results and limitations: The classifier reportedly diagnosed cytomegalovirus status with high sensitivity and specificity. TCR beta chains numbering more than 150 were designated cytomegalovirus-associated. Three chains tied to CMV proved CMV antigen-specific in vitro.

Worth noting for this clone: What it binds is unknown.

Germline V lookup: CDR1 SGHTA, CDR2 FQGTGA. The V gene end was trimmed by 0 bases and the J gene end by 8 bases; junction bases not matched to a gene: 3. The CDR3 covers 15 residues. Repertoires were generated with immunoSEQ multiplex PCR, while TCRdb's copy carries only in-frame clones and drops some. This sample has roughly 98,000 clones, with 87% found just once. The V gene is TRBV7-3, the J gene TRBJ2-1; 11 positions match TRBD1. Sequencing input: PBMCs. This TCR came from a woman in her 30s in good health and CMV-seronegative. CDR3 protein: CASSLTRTGGDEQFF. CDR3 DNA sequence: TGTGCCAGCAGCTTAACCAGGACAGGGGGCGATGAGCAGTTCTTC.